This T cell receptor (beta chain) was identified in a study of siplizumab effects on memory and regulatory T cells. Study background: Run as pairs, the mixed lymphocyte reactions received siplizumab at roughly 1 ug/mL or no drug. Overall study results and limits: Only a minor fraction of alloreactive clones mapped to unstimulated subsets.

TCRdb's copy holds only in-frame clones and misses some; the assay was immunoSEQ multiplex PCR. Of fewer than 5,500 clones listed, roughly half are singletons. The authors cocultured the mixed lymphocyte reaction cells at 37 degrees C for around 6 days. Notes on this clone: The target antigen is unknown.

The CDR3 consists of 16 residues. The V and J ends lost 0 bases and 0 bases respectively, with 14 bases between them. Germline V CDR1 and CDR2: SQVTM, ANQGSEA. The chain joins TRBV29-1 to TRBJ1-1, with D uncertain. This clonotype was sampled from a human donor in good health; the cells came from an allogeneic mixed lymphocyte reaction. Some clones in this sample may be carry-over from other donors' samples. The sample taken for sequencing was CFSE-low (dividing) CD4+ T cells sorted from an allogeneic mixed lymphocyte reaction. In nucleotides, the CDR3 is TGCAGCGTTGAAGATTCCGCAGGTCTGATGAACACTGAAGCTTTCTTT. It codes for CSVEDSAGLMNTEAFF.